One TCR beta chain is described in this entry. The data are from a study of blood T cell repertoires in COVID-19. Sequencing was performed with immunoSEQ multiplex PCR; in TCRdb, only in-frame clones are kept and a portion is missing. The repertoire includes about 97,000 clones, about nine tenths of them detected once, and 1.7% sits in the top ten. The V and J ends lost 3 bases and 4 bases respectively, with 12 bases between them. The CDR3 contains 14 residues. Germline loops: CDR1 LNHNV, CDR2 YYDKDF (reference sequence). This clonotype was obtained from a man aged 55 to 70 with acute or convalescent COVID-19. The V and J genes are TRBV15 and TRBJ1-1; the D is unclear. Material for sequencing was peripheral blood. The CDR3 DNA reads as TGTGCCACCAGCAGGGAACAGTGGGTCACTGAAGCTTTCTTT. Its translation: CATSREQWVTEAFF.